A single sample gave rise to the 3 T cell receptor beta chains below, sequenced in a study of cytomegalovirus exposure and HLA in healthy donors. PCR primers comprised 60 Vbeta and 13 Jbeta primers. Method: immunoSEQ multiplex PCR; TCRdb's copy keeps in-frame clones and lacks some. The repertoire holds 150,000 or so clones, with about three quarters as singletons. Input material: PBMCs. The receptors were gathered from a man aged 25 to 40 in good health and CMV-seropositive.

The genes are TRBV7-9 and TRBJ2-1; no firm D call. The CDR3 is 12 residues long. Germline-derived CDR1 and CDR2 are SEHNR and FQNEAQ (reference sequence). V lost 1 base and J lost 10, with 8 bases in between. The CDR3 sequence: CASSLVILEQFF. The CDR3 coding sequence is TGTGCCAGCAGCTTAGTTATATTAGAGCAGTTCTTC.

V gene TRBV9 combines with J gene TRBJ1-3, with D uncertain. The CDR3 sequence is 12 residues long. Germline lookup yields CDR1 SGDLS and CDR2 YYNGEE. Trimming shortened V by 3 bases and J by 4 bases, and 5 bases separated the two germline ends. The CDR3 spells CASSASGNTIYF. In nucleotides, the CDR3 is TGTGCCAGCAGCGCGTCCGGAAACACCATATATTTT.

This chain links TRBV28 with TRBJ1-5; 7 nucleotides line up with TRBD1. With V trimmed by 5 bases and J by 1 base, 2 bases remained unmatched. CDR3 size: 14 residues. Germline values: CDR1 MDHEN, CDR2 SYDVKM. CDR3 sequence: CASSKTGSNQPQHF. In DNA form, the CDR3 reads TGTGCCAGCAGTAAGACAGGGAGCAATCAGCCCCAGCATTTT.